The next 20 T cell receptor beta chains were all read from a single sample in a study of blood T cell repertoires in COVID-19. The table came from immunoSEQ multiplex PCR; TCRdb's copy has only in-frame clones and leaves some out. The table records some 90,000 clones, around 82% of them present only once. Sequenced input: peripheral blood. The source is a man aged 70-80 years with active or convalescent COVID-19.

The J gene is TRBJ2-2, the V gene TRBV9; D is uncertain. The ends were cut back, 1 base at V and 0 bases at J, with 10 bases in the middle. From germline, CDR1 is SGDLS and CDR2 YYNGEE. The CDR3 sequence is 16 residues long. The CDR3 nucleotides are TGTGCCAGCAGCGTAAACAGCCATCCGAACACCGGGGAGCTGTTTTTT. It is translated as CASSVNSHPNTGELFF.

DNA for the CDR3: TGTGCCAGCAGCCCCCGTCCGGATACGCAGTATTTT. Protein: CASSPRPDTQYF. The chain recombines TRBV3-1 (or the pseudogene TRBV3-2) with TRBJ2-3; D gene ambiguous. This CDR3 region has 12 residues. Trimming took off 4 bases at V and 6 bases at J, with 8 bases between the two ends. Looked up from germline, CDR1 is LGHDT and CDR2 is YNNKEL (reference sequence).

This chain uses TRBV20-1 with TRBJ2-4; 7 bases match TRBD1. CDR3 length equals 14 residues. Germline assignment: CDR1 DFQATT and CDR2 SNEGSKA (reference sequence). Losses at the gene ends were 3 bases for V and 1 base for J; bases not matched to a gene: 3. As DNA, the CDR3 is TGCAGTGCTAGTCCACAGGGGGCCAAAAACATTCAGTACTTC. Translating it yields CSASPQGAKNIQYF.

The V and J genes are TRBV30 and TRBJ1-6, with 10 bases lining up with TRBD1. The germline V gene has CDR1 GTSNPN and CDR2 SVGIG (reference sequence). J was trimmed by 3 bases and V by 3 bases; bases with no gene match: 5. The CDR3 is 16 residues long. The CDR3 sequence is CAWRGGQGLYNSPLHF. The DNA of the CDR3 is TGTGCCTGGAGGGGGGGACAGGGGCTCTATAATTCACCCCTCCACTTT. Variable domain in full (rest from reference TRBV30 and TRBJ1-6): SQTIHQWPATLVQPVGSPLSLECTVEGTSNPNLYWYRQAAGRGLQLLFYSVGIGQISSEVPQNLSASRPQDRQFILSSKKLLLSDSGFYLCAWRGGQGLYNSPLHFGNGTRLTVT.

In its sample, this clone was seen once. J is TRBJ1-1 and V is TRBV30; no clear D. The CDR3 consists of 11 residues. V gave up 2 bases and J gave up 4 bases, with 5 bases separating them. Germline V gene lookup returns CDR1 GTSNPN and CDR2 SVGIG (reference sequence). The CDR3 reads CAWSPGTEAFF. The CDR3 DNA is TGTGCCTGGAGTCCGGGCACTGAAGCTTTCTTT. The full variable domain, with the rest looked up from reference TRBV30 and TRBJ1-1, is SQTIHQWPATLVQPVGSPLSLECTVEGTSNPNLYWYRQAAGRGLQLLFYSVGIGQISSEVPQNLSASRPQDRQFILSSKKLLLSDSGFYLCAWSPGTEAFFGQGTRLTVV.

The count of this clone is one. The chain combines TRBV7-2 with TRBJ2-2; D uncertain. This CDR3 has 15 amino acids. V was pared by 4 bases and J by 0 bases, with 9 bases between. Germline V gene sequence: CDR1 SGHTA, CDR2 FQGNSA. The CDR3 nucleotides read TGTGCCAGCAGCTCTAGGATTACGAACACCGGGGAGCTGTTTTTT. Its protein is CASSSRITNTGELFF.

This clone came up once. The chain couples TRBV19 to TRBJ2-7, with D possibly TRBD1 on 5 matching bases. The V gene lost 2 bases and the J gene lost 5 bases, with 16 bases spanning the gap. From germline, CDR1 is LNHDA and CDR2 SQIVND (reference sequence). The length of the CDR3 is 15 residues. CDR3 amino acids: CASSIRGRDHDEQYF. CDR3 DNA sequence: TGTGCCAGTAGTATAAGGGGCAGGGATCACGACGAGCAGTACTTC.

The chain joins TRBV29-1 to TRBJ2-3; the match to TRBD1 covers 7 bases. The trim removed 7 bases at V and 2 bases at J, leaving 6 bases unmatched. CDR3 length equals 13 residues. The germline CDR1 and CDR2 sequences are SQVTM and ANQGSEA. For the CDR3, the DNA is TGCAGCGGCTACAGGGGAGACACAGATACGCAGTATTTT. Amino acids: CSGYRGDTDTQYF.

This chain uses TRBV6-5 with TRBJ1-3; D not resolved. This CDR3 is built from 12 residues. Germline CDR1 reads MNHEY; CDR2 reads SVGAGI. The V end was cut by 6 bases, the J end by 4 bases, with 7 bases between. The CDR3 here is CASSLPGNTIYF. CDR3 DNA: TGTGCCAGCAGCCTCCCCGGAAACACCATATATTTT.

The V call is TRBV20-1, the J call TRBJ2-5; maybe TRBD1 (5 bases). CDR1 DFQATT and CDR2 SNEGSKA come from the germline V gene (reference sequence). This CDR3 region has 11 residues. The V gene lost 7 bases and the J gene lost 5 bases, with 11 bases spanning the gap. The CDR3 nucleotides are TGCAGTGGCAGGGTCGGGGAGACCCAGTACTTC. Protein: CSGRVGETQYF.

V is TRBV30 and J is TRBJ1-2; D gene ambiguous. Germline CDR1 reads GTSNPN; CDR2 reads SVGIG (reference sequence). This CDR3 is 13 amino acids long. V gave up 1 base and J gave up 1 base, with 7 bases separating them. In DNA, the CDR3 is TGTGCCTGGAGTGCGACACTTAACTATGGCTACACCTTC. Amino acids: CAWSATLNYGYTF.

Regarding this clone: Other nucleotide sequences from this sample produce the same CDR3. V gene TRBV4-1 combines with J gene TRBJ1-5; D uncertain. Germline V gene data show CDR1 as MGHRA and CDR2 as YSYEKL. The length of the CDR3 is 14 residues. With 0 bases removed from V and 4 bases from J, the gap between germline ends came to 7 bases. The CDR3 reads CASSQDPGNQPQHF. The CDR3 DNA sequence: TGCGCCAGCAGCCAAGATCCGGGGAATCAGCCCCAGCATTTT.

The chain uses TRBV4-1 and TRBJ1-5, with D perhaps matching TRBD1 (6 bases). The CDR3 contains 17 residues. Trimming shortened V by 1 base and J by 1 base, and 14 bases separated the two germline ends. CDR1 MGHRA and CDR2 YSYEKL come from the germline V gene. The CDR3 coding sequence is TGCGCCAGCAGCCAAGGGGGAGGGGGACTCAGCAATCAGCCCCAGCATTTT. Protein product: CASSQGGGGLSNQPQHF.

In its sample, this clone was seen a few times. This chain's CDR3 is CASSQLDRGIGYTF. For the CDR3, the DNA is TGTGCCAGTAGTCAGCTCGACAGGGGCATAGGCTACACCTTC. The V gene is TRBV19, the J gene TRBJ1-2; 8 positions agree with TRBD1. V lost 5 bases to trimming and J lost 8 bases; unmatched junction nucleotides: 10. The CDR3 loop spans 14 amino acids. Looked up from germline, CDR1 is LNHDA and CDR2 is SQIVND (reference sequence).

V usage is TRBV5-1 and J usage is TRBJ1-4, with a weak D call TRBD1 (6 bases). CDR3 size: 14 residues. Trimming took 3 bases from V and 7 from J, leaving 13 bases between them. CDR1 is SGHRS, CDR2 YFSETQ, per germline. This chain's CDR3 is CASSSGQGSEKLFF. In nucleotides, the CDR3 is TGCGCCAGCAGCTCGGGTCAGGGGAGTGAAAAACTGTTTTTT. The whole variable domain, remainder taken from reference TRBV5-1 and TRBJ1-4, is KAGVTQTPRYLIKTRGQQVTLSCSPISGHRSVSWYQQTPGQGLQFLFEYFSETQRNKGNFPGRFSGRQFSNSRSEMNVSTLELGDSALYLCASSSGQGSEKLFFGSGTQLSVL.

This clone has only a few counts. This sequence joins TRBV3-1 (or the pseudogene TRBV3-2) and TRBJ2-6, with D possibly being TRBD2 (5 bases). From germline, CDR1 is LGHDT and CDR2 YNNKEL (reference sequence). V was shortened by 0 bases and J by 2 bases, with 8 bases between the two germline ends. This CDR3 region has 16 residues. The CDR3 coding sequence is TGTGCCAGCAGCCAAGAACGGGGAACTGGGGCCAACGTCCTGACTTTC. This gives the protein CASSQERGTGANVLTF.

Within the sample, this clone is medium-sized. V usage is TRBV30 and J usage is TRBJ1-1; the D is unclear. Deletions cut 2 bases from V and 5 bases from J, with 12 bases between. The CDR3 sequence is 13 residues long. Germline CDR1 is GTSNPN and CDR2 is SVGIG (reference sequence). This CDR3 is CAWSRGLGTEAFF. In DNA, the CDR3 is TGTGCCTGGAGTAGAGGGCTAGGGACTGAAGCTTTCTTT.

This chain joins TRBV28 and TRBJ2-5, with D tentatively TRBD1 (6 bases). The germline CDR1 and CDR2 sequences are MDHEN and SYDVKM. Trimming stripped 5 bases from V and 5 bases from J, with 18 bases between. The CDR3 contains 15 residues. CDR3 sequence reads: CASSPPYTGLETQYF. The CDR3 nucleotides are TGTGCCAGCAGTCCCCCCTACACAGGGTTGGAGACCCAGTACTTC.

The genes are TRBV12-3 or TRBV12-4 and TRBJ2-7, with D perhaps TRBD1 (6 bases). V dropped 7 bases and J dropped 7 bases, with 17 bases sitting between them. The CDR3 extends over 13 amino acids. The CDR3 DNA sequence: TGTGCCAGCACCGAACAGGGTCAGAGGGAGCAGTACTTC. This gives the protein CASTEQGQREQYF.

This chain joins TRBV6-2 or TRBV6-3 and TRBJ1-6; D is undetermined. The CDR3 runs to 15 residues. V lost 2 bases, J lost 10 bases, and 15 bases lay in between. The germline CDR1 and CDR2 sequences are MNHEY and SVGEGT. The CDR3 protein is CASSYTQVSGSPLHF. CDR3 DNA: TGTGCCAGCAGTTACACCCAGGTCTCCGGCTCACCCCTCCACTTT.